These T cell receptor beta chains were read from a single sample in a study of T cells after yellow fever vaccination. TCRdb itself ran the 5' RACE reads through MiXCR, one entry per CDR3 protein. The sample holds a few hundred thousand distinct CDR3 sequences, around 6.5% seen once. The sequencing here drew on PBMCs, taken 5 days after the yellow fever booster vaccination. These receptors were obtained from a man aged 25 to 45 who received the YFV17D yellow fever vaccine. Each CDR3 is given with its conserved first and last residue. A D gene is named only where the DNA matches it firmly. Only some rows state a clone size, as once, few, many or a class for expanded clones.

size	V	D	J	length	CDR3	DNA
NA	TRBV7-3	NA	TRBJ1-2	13	CASSLNPAYGYTF	TGTGCCAGCAGCTTAAATCCAGCCTATGGCTACACCTTC
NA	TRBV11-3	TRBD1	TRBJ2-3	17	CASSFTPGTGSTDTQYF	TGTGCCAGCAGCTTCACCCCCGGGACAGGCAGCACAGATACGCAGTATTTT
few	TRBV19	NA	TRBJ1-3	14	CASSAGALGNTIYF	TGTGCCAGTAGTGCCGGGGCGCTTGGAAACACCATATATTTT
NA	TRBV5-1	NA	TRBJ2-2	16	CASSFRAGVDPGELFF	TGCGCCAGCAGCTTTAGGGCAGGGGTTGATCCCGGGGAGCTGTTTTTT
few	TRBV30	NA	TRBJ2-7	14	CAWSDELQLGRQYF	TGTGCCTGGAGCGATGAGTTACAGTTGGGTCGGCAGTACTTC
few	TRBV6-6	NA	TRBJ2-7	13	CASIKDGIYEQYF	TGTGCCAGCATTAAAGACGGGATTTACGAGCAGTACTTC
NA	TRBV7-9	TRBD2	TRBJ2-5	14	CASSLDLAEETQYF	TGTGCCAGCAGCTTAGATCTAGCGGAAGAGACCCAGTACTTC
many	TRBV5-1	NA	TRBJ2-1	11	CASSVAVEQFF	TGCGCCAGCAGCGTAGCAGTAGAGCAGTTCTTC
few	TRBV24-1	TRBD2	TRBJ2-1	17	CATSDPLRLAENNEQFF	TGTGCCACCAGTGATCCCCTGCGCCTAGCGGAGAACAATGAGCAGTTCTTC
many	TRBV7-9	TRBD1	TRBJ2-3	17	CASSLGTGIGAADTQYF	TGTGCCAGCAGCCTGGGGACAGGGATCGGGGCGGCAGATACGCAGTATTTT
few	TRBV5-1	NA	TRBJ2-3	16	CASSLPNLAGTDTQYF	TGCGCCAGCAGCTTGCCCAACCTAGCTGGGACAGATACGCAGTATTTT
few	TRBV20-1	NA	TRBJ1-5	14	CSATLLGGNQPQHF	TGCAGTGCTACCCTGTTGGGGGGCAATCAGCCCCAGCATTTT
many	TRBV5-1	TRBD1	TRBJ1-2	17	CASSLGITRGRDYGYTF	TGCGCCAGCAGCTTGGGTATTACCAGGGGGCGCGACTATGGCTACACCTTC
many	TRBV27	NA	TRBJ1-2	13	CASSFGQLYGYTF	TGTGCCAGCAGTTTCGGTCAGCTCTATGGCTACACCTTC
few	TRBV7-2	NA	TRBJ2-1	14	CASTPGGKYNEQFF	TGTGCCAGCACCCCTGGCGGGAAATACAATGAGCAGTTCTTC
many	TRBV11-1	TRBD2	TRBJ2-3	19	CASSNPLAGVLISTDTQYF	TGTGCCAGCAGCAACCCCCTAGCGGGAGTGCTTATTAGCACAGATACGCAGTATTTT
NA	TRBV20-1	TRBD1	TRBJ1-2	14	CSAGVPGGSYGYTF	TGCAGTGCGGGAGTACCAGGGGGCTCCTATGGCTACACCTTC
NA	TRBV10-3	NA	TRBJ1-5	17	CAISDPIFGTTAVAQHF	TGTGCCATCAGTGATCCGATATTTGGGACAACGGCGGTGGCCCAGCATTTT
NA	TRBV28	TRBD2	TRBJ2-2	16	CASSLAGGPVTGELFF	TGTGCCAGCAGCTTAGCGGGAGGGCCGGTCACCGGGGAGCTGTTTTTT